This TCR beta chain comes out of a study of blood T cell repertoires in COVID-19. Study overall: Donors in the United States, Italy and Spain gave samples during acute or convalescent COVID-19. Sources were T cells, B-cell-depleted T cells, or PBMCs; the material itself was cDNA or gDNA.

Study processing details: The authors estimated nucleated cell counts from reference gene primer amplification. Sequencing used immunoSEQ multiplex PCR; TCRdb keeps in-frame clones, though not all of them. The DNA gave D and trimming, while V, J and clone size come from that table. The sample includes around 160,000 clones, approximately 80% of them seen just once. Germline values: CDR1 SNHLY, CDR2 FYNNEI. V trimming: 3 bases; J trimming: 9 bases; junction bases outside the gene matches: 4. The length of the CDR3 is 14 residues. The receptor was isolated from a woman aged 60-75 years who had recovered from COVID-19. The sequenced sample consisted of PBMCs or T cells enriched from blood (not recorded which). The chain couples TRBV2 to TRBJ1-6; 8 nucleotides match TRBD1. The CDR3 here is CASSDQGAGSPLHF. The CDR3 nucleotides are TGTGCCAGCAGTGACCAGGGGGCTGGTTCACCCCTCCACTTT. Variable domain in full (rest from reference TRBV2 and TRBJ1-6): EPEVTQTPSHQVTQMGQEVILRCVPISNHLYFYWYRQILGQKVEFLVSFYNNEISEKSEIFDDQFSVERPDGSNFTLKIRSTKLEDSAMYFCASSDQGAGSPLHFGNGTRLTVT.